This T cell receptor beta chain was found in a study of human T cells and chemical hapten exposure. As to time point: patch test 1, 2 weeks after DPC sensitization. Treatment: therapeutic diphenylcyclopropenone sensitization with weekly scalp DPC. This clonotype was seen a handful of times. This CDR3 contains 12 residues. Germline CDR1 and CDR2: SEHNR and FQNEAQ (reference sequence). The V end was cut by 2 bases, the J end by 6 bases, with 7 bases between. In TCRdb, the RACE reads were re-called with MiXCR into one record per CDR3 protein. Among just under 350,000 distinct CDR3 sequences, under 8% were seen once, and the ten largest hold roughly 7.9%.

The V and J genes are TRBV7-9 and TRBJ1-2; D is ambiguous. The TCR sequence derives from a woman younger than 30 with alopecia areata. Some clones in this sample may be carry-over from other donors' samples. Sequencing was performed on whole blood, taken in connection with sensitization to the hapten diphenylcyclopropenone (DPC). The CDR3 region has the DNA TGTGCCAGCAGCTTACTGGCGAATGGCTACACCTTC. It specifies CASSLLANGYTF.